This TCR beta chain was profiled in a study of T cells after yellow fever vaccination. General study points: The secondary T-cell response peaked on day 5, not day 15, but was weaker. Most clones from primary vaccination resurfaced after the booster (roughly 96% CD4, around 91% CD8). Highly abundant clonotypes carried over from the bulk population could end up in FACS-sorted repertoires as contaminants.

In germline, CDR1 is SGHKS, CDR2 YYEKEE (reference sequence). The CDR3 sequence is 17 residues long. Trimming took off 1 base at V and 8 bases at J, with 24 bases between the two ends. This clonotype was seen a few times. Its target is not known. The 5'RACE template-switching step produced TCR cDNA and added a universal primer site and UMIs. TCRdb fed the 5' RACE reads into MiXCR, producing one record per CDR3 protein. The repertoire holds 450,000 to 650,000 distinct CDR3 sequences, with 21% as singletons. This sequence originates from a man between 18 and 35 years old who received the YFV17D yellow fever vaccine. The chain combines TRBV5-5 with TRBJ1-2; D might be TRBD1 (6 bases). Sequenced here: PBMCs, sampled about 21 days after the first yellow fever vaccination. The chain's CDR3 is CASSLYVEGGAYGGYTF. CDR3 nucleotide sequence: TGTGCCAGCAGCTTGTATGTGGAGGGGGGCGCCTACGGAGGCTACACCTTC. Complete variable domain (other parts from reference TRBV5-5 and TRBJ1-2): DAGVTQSPTHLIKTRGQQVTLRCSPISGHKSVSWYQQVLGQGPQFIFQYYEKEERGRGNFPDRFSARQFPNYSSELNVNALLLGDSALYLCASSLYVEGGAYGGYTFGSGTRLTVV.